This note documents a single T cell receptor (beta chain) sequence. No antigen is known for it. These data come from a study of immune cell composition in non-small cell lung cancer. Normal lung was sampled as far from the tumour as possible, at least 3 cm. Genomic DNA came from frozen unsorted single-cell suspensions. Study-level results: Tumour-associated clones >0.5% occurred in 30% to 35% of adenocarcinomas, under 85% of squamous.

Produced via immunoSEQ multiplex PCR; TCRdb's table is partial and in-frame only. The profile shows roughly 6,300 clones, under 75% of them singletons. This CDR3 has 12 amino acids. CDR1 SGHRS and CDR2 YFSETQ come from the germline V gene. Trimming took off 7 bases at V and 9 bases at J, with 16 bases between the two ends. The rearrangement joins TRBV5-1 to TRBJ2-5, with D perhaps TRBD2 (6 bases). The sample comprised non-adjacent lung tissue. The source of this sequence is a human donor with non-small cell lung cancer. CDR3 sequence reads: CASREGGGAQYF. As DNA, the CDR3 is TGCGCCAGCCGCGAGGGAGGTGGGGCCCAGTACTTC.